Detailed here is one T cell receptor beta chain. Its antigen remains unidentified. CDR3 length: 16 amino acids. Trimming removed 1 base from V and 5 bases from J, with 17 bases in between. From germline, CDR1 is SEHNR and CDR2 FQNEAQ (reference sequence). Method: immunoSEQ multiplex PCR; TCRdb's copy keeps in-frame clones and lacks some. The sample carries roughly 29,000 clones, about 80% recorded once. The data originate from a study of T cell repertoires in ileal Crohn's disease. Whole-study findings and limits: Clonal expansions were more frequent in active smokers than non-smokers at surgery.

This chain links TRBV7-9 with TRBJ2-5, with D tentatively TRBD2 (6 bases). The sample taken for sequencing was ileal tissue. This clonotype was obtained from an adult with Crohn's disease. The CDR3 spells CASSLGSGTSVETQYF. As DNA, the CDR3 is TGTGCCAGCAGCTTAGGGTCCGGGACTTCAGTGGAGACCCAGTACTTC.